This is a list of T cell receptor beta chains from one sample in a study of shared clonotypes between healthy human individuals. The repertoire was sequenced with immunoSEQ multiplex PCR; TCRdb's copy has only in-frame clones and lacks some. The sample has around 1.9 million clones, just over 90% seen once. Sequenced material: naive CD8+ T cells from PBMCs. All receptors come from a man younger than 35 in good health. Some clones in this sample may be carry-over from other donors' samples. CDR3s include the opening cysteine and the closing phenylalanine or tryptophan. The D gene is left open where the match is weak. Only part of the rows carry a size: once, few, many, or a class if the clone is expanded.

>.|TRBV15|TRBJ2-7|once
TGTGCCACCAGCAGCGAAGATGGGGGCTCCTACGAGCAGTACTTC
CATSSEDGGSYEQYF
>TRBD2|TRBV19|TRBJ2-7|.
TGTGCCAGTTCCCCCCTCGGGGGGATTAGCTCCTACGAGCAGTACTTC
CASSPLGGISSYEQYF
>.|TRBV27|TRBJ1-2|.
TGTGCCAGCAGGGAGGGGGTTAACTATGGCTACACCTTC
CASREGVNYGYTF
>.|TRBV19|TRBJ1-1|.
TGTGCCAGTAGTAGGGCGGAGGAAGCTTTCTTT
CASSRAEEAFF
>TRBD1|TRBV27|TRBJ2-7|.
TGTGCCAGCAGTACCCGACAGGGTCCCTACGAGCAGTACTTC
CASSTRQGPYEQYF
>TRBD1|TRBV28|TRBJ1-5|.
TGTGCCAGCAGTTTTGGGACAGGCAATCAGCCCCAGCATTTT
CASSFGTGNQPQHF
>TRBD1|TRBV13|TRBJ1-2|.
TGTGCCAGCAGCATAGACAGGGGGCGTCCCTATGGCTACACCTTC
CASSIDRGRPYGYTF
>.|TRBV7-9|TRBJ1-1|.
TGTGCCAGCAGCTTAGTTGAGGGATGGGACACTGAAGCTTTCTTT
CASSLVEGWDTEAFF
>.|TRBV7-9|TRBJ2-7|.
TGTGCCAGCAGCTTAGATCGCGGTGAGAACGAGCAGTACTTC
CASSLDRGENEQYF
>.|TRBV13|TRBJ2-5|.
TGTGCCAGCAGCTTAGGGACTCCTCCCCAGGAGACCCAGTACTTC
CASSLGTPPQETQYF
>.|TRBV4-1|TRBJ2-7|.
TGCGCCAGCAGCCAAGACGGGGCCTACGAGCAGTACTTC
CASSQDGAYEQYF
>.|TRBV6-1|TRBJ1-3|once
TGTGCCAGCAGTGAAGCTCGGGCAGCTATTGGAAACACCATATATTTT
CASSEARAAIGNTIYF
>.|TRBV15|TRBJ1-2|.
TGTGCCACCAGCACGAGGCAGGGATTGGCCCGGAGCTATGGCTACACCTTC
CATSTRQGLARSYGYTF
>.|TRBV20-1|TRBJ2-1|.
TGCAGTGCCGAAGTGGGTAGGGAGCAGTTCTTC
CSAEVGREQFF
>TRBD1|TRBV28|TRBJ2-3|.
TGTGCCAGCAGTTTAACAGGGGTTGATACGCAGTATTTT
CASSLTGVDTQYF
>TRBD2|TRBV4-1|TRBJ2-1|.
TGCGCCAGCAGCCAAGGTGGAGGCGGGAGGACCTACAATGAGCAGTTCTTC
CASSQGGGGRTYNEQFF
>.|TRBV7-8|TRBJ1-5|.
TGTGCCAGCAGCTTAGGGGCCAGGGTGGATCAGCCCCAGCATTTT
CASSLGARVDQPQHF
>.|TRBV27|TRBJ2-7|.
TGTGCCAGCAGTCAGACGGAGTTGTCCTACGAGCAGTACTTC
CASSQTELSYEQYF
>TRBD2|TRBV19|TRBJ2-1|.
TGTGCCAGTAGTCCTGGACTAGCGGGAGAGTTTTGGTACAATGAGCAGTTCTTC
CASSPGLAGEFWYNEQFF
>TRBD2|TRBV4-1|TRBJ2-3|.
TGCGCCAGCAGCCTGGGACTAGCGGGAGGGCCTCGAGATACGCAGTATTTT
CASSLGLAGGPRDTQYF
>TRBD2|TRBV6-6|TRBJ2-7|.
TGTGCCAGCAGTTACCCTAGCGGGAGACCAACCTACGAGCAGTACTTC
CASSYPSGRPTYEQYF
>.|TRBV28|TRBJ2-7|.
TGTGCCAGCAGGGGCTTATGGACAGACTACGAGCAGTACTTC
CASRGLWTDYEQYF
>TRBD2|TRBV27|TRBJ2-7|.
TGTGCCAGCAGTTTACGGAATGCAGCAGGGAGGGCGGAGCAGTACTTC
CASSLRNAAGRAEQYF
>.|TRBV28|TRBJ2-3|.
TGTGCCAGCAGTTTAAGGGGTGCAGATACGCAGTATTTT
CASSLRGADTQYF
>TRBD2|TRBV29-1|TRBJ2-7|.
TGCAGCGTTGAAGATCATGGTTCTAGCGGGCGCTACGAGCAGTACTTC
CSVEDHGSSGRYEQYF
>.|TRBV7-2|TRBJ2-1|.
TGTGCCAGCAGCTTACGCTTAGCGACGTCCGTGTACAATGAGCAGTTCTTC
CASSLRLATSVYNEQFF
>.|TRBV11-2|TRBJ2-4|.
TGTGCCAGCAGCTTAGGACCAGGATTAGCCAAAAACATTCAGTACTTC
CASSLGPGLAKNIQYF
>TRBD1|TRBV28|TRBJ2-7|.
TGTGCCAGCACCTCCCTCCGGGACAGTCTCTACGAGCAGTACTTC
CASTSLRDSLYEQYF
>.|TRBV29-1|TRBJ2-7|.
TGCAGCGTTGAGGGAGCCTCCTACGAGCAGTACTTC
CSVEGASYEQYF
>.|TRBV28|TRBJ2-7|.
TGTGCCAGCAGTTTATTTAGGGGCTTCATAGTTTACGAGCAGTACTTC
CASSLFRGFIVYEQYF
>.|TRBV7-9|TRBJ2-4|.
TGTGCCAGCAGCCCCGGAGGGATCACGGACATTCAGTACTTC
CASSPGGITDIQYF
>.|TRBV6-5|TRBJ2-7|.
TGTGCCAGCAGTTACTCTTCCGGGACCACCTCCTACGAGCAGTACTTC
CASSYSSGTTSYEQYF
>.|TRBV27|TRBJ2-2|.
TGTGCCAGTGGTTACGGCATACCGAACACCGGGGAGCTGTTTTTT
CASGYGIPNTGELFF
>.|TRBV29-1|TRBJ2-3|.
TGCAGCGGCGGGTGGGGCGAAGATACGCAGTATTTT
CSGGWGEDTQYF
>TRBD2|TRBV27|TRBJ2-1|.
TGTGCCAGCAGTTCTTTCTGGACTAGCGGGAGAGGGATGGATGAGCAGTTCTTC
CASSSFWTSGRGMDEQFF
>TRBD2|TRBV28|TRBJ2-1|.
TGTGCCAGCAGTTTATATCCCACCGGGGGGATGGACAATGAGCAGTTCTTC
CASSLYPTGGMDNEQFF
>.|TRBV28|TRBJ1-5|.
TGTGCCAGCAGTAGGTTTAGGACCGGGAGAAGCAATCAGCCCCAGCATTTT
CASSRFRTGRSNQPQHF
>.|TRBV10-3|TRBJ2-5|.
TGTGCCATCAGGCAGGGCAATTCAGGTTCGGAGACCCAGTACTTC
CAIRQGNSGSETQYF
>TRBD2|TRBV27|TRBJ2-7|.
TGTGCCAGCAGTTTCGGGACTAGCGGTACCTACGAGCAGTACTTC
CASSFGTSGTYEQYF
>.|TRBV7-9|TRBJ1-4|.
TGTGCCAGCAGCTTAGTCCAGAATGAAAAACTGTTTTTT
CASSLVQNEKLFF
>.|TRBV7-9|TRBJ1-2|.
TGTGCCAGCAGCTTAGCAGAGTATGGCTACACCTTC
CASSLAEYGYTF
>.|TRBV7-9|TRBJ2-3|.
TGTGCCAGCAGTCGACCGGTTGGTGGGTCTAGCACAGATACGCAGTATTTT
CASSRPVGGSSTDTQYF
>TRBD2|TRBV5-1|TRBJ2-3|.
TGCGCCAGCAGCTTGGACGTACCGGCGGGAGGAGGTGCTAGCACAGATACGCAGTATTTT
CASSLDVPAGGGASTDTQYF
>.|TRBV6-1|TRBJ2-7|.
TGTGCCAGCAGTTCGATTCGGGGCTACGAGCAGTACTTC
CASSSIRGYEQYF
>.|TRBV28|TRBJ1-5|.
TGTGCCAGCAGTTACTGGACACACAAGGGGATCAATCAGCCCCAGCATTTT
CASSYWTHKGINQPQHF
>TRBD1|TRBV10-3|TRBJ2-5|.
TGTGCCGCCCAGGGGGTTCAAGAGACCCAGTACTTC
CAAQGVQETQYF
>.|TRBV7-2|TRBJ1-1|.
TGTGCCACCTGGCCCTTGTCGGGCAGGGATGCTGAAGCTTTCTTT
CATWPLSGRDAEAFF
>TRBD2|TRBV10-3|TRBJ2-1|.
TGTGCCATCAGCTTAGCGGGAGACTACTACAATGAGCAGTTCTTC
CAISLAGDYYNEQFF
>.|TRBV25-1|TRBJ2-5|.
TGTGCCAGCAGTGATCCCACCGGCAGGAACCAAGAGACCCAGTACTTC
CASSDPTGRNQETQYF
>.|TRBV19|TRBJ2-1|.
TGTGCCACAGGGTGGGCGAGGGATGAGCAGTTCTTC
CATGWARDEQFF
>.|TRBV4-3|TRBJ2-7|.
TGCGCCAGCAGCCAAGACCGGGACCTCACCTACGAGCAGTACTTC
CASSQDRDLTYEQYF
>.|TRBV4-3|TRBJ1-5|.
TGCGCCAGCAGCCAAGATTGGAGGGGCAATCAGCCCCAGCATTTT
CASSQDWRGNQPQHF
>.|TRBV5-8|TRBJ2-5|.
TGTGCCAGCAGCGACGCAGATAGGGGCGGAGAGACCCAGTACTTC
CASSDADRGGETQYF
>TRBD1|TRBV5-8|TRBJ1-2|.
TGTGCCAGCAGCCGCCTCAGGGGGCTCGATGGCTACACCTTC
CASSRLRGLDGYTF
>.|TRBV5-4|TRBJ2-1|.
TGTGCCAGCAGCCCCGGACAGAGTCTCTACAATGAGCAGTTCTTC
CASSPGQSLYNEQFF
>.|TRBV21-1|TRBJ2-7|.
TGTGCCAGCAGCTCTCGACGAACTAGCGGAAACACCTACGAGCAGTACTTC
CASSSRRTSGNTYEQYF
>.|TRBV25-1|TRBJ2-1|.
TGTGCCAGCAGTCCAGGATACAATGAGCAGTTCTTC
CASSPGYNEQFF
>.|TRBV11-2|TRBJ2-5|.
TGTGCCAGCAGCCCAGGGGGGGGCCAGTACTTC
CASSPGGGQYF
>.|TRBV21-1|TRBJ2-3|.
TGTGCCAGCAGCGGAATAAACCCGGGACAGTTGCCAGATACTAGCACAGATACGCAGTATTTT
CASSGINPGQLPDTSTDTQYF